Listed here are 17 T cell receptor beta chains from one sample, sequenced in a study of shared clonotypes between healthy human individuals. TCRdb's table, derived via immunoSEQ multiplex PCR, lists solely in-frame clones and lacks some. The table lists approximately 2,300,000 clones, under 95% of them singletons, with 0.37% in the top ten. Sequenced input: naive CD4+ T cells from PBMCs. Documented subset: CD45RA+ positively selected. The receptor set was obtained from a young man in good health. Some clones in this sample may be carry-over from other donors' samples.

The chain has TRBV28 and TRBJ2-7, with TRBD1 matching 10 bases. The germline CDR1 and CDR2 sequences are MDHEN and SYDVKM. This CDR3 region has 15 residues. J gave up 6 bases and V 3 bases, and 8 bases lay outside the gene matches. The DNA for the CDR3 is TGTGCCAGCAGTTTCGGAAGGACAGGGGGGTCCGAGCAGTACTTC. It is translated as CASSFGRTGGSEQYF. Filled out from reference TRBV28 and TRBJ2-7, the complete variable domain reads DVKVTQSSRYLVKRTGEKVFLECVQDMDHENMFWYRQDPGLGLRLIYFSYDVKMKEKGDIPEGYSVSREKKERFSLILESASTNQTSMYLCASSFGRTGGSEQYFGPGTRLTVT.

Of note for this clone: The sample has other DNA sequences that encode this CDR3 too. The genes are TRBV7-2 and TRBJ2-7; unclear D gene. Trimming stripped 4 bases from V and 0 bases from J, with 10 bases between. Germline-derived CDR1 and CDR2 are SGHTA and FQGNSA. The CDR3 contains 14 residues. CDR3 protein: CASSSTGISYEQYF. DNA of the CDR3: TGTGCCAGCAGCTCTACCGGAATCTCCTACGAGCAGTACTTC. The whole variable domain, remainder taken from reference TRBV7-2 and TRBJ2-7, is GAGVSQSPSNKVTEKGKDVELRCDPISGHTALYWYRQSLGQGLEFLIYFQGNSAPDKSGLPSDRFSAERTGGSVSTLTIQRTQQEDSAVYLCASSSTGISYEQYFGPGTRLTVT.

In regard to this clone: Different DNA sequences within this sample yield the same CDR3. The chain joins TRBV5-1 to TRBJ1-5; 7 nucleotides line up with TRBD1. J lost 2 bases, V lost 0 bases, and 2 bases had no gene match. Per germline, CDR1 SGHRS and CDR2 YFSETQ. The CDR3 loop spans 15 amino acids. The CDR3 is CASSLAGQGNQPQHF. DNA for the CDR3: TGCGCCAGCAGCTTGGCTGGACAGGGCAATCAGCCCCAGCATTTT.

This clone was recorded once. The chain has TRBV5-4 and TRBJ2-5; TRBD2 matches at 14 bases. CDR1 and CDR2 from the germline V gene are SGHNT and YYREEE (reference sequence). The CDR3 has 18 residues. After removal of 4 bases from V and 1 base from J, the junction contained 9 bases not matched to a gene. DNA for the CDR3: TGTGCCAGCAGCCCTCGGCGACTAGCGGGAGGGCTCCAAGAGACCCAGTACTTC. As protein: CASSPRRLAGGLQETQYF.

The chain couples TRBV2 to TRBJ2-6; 8 bases fit TRBD1. The CDR3 has 18 amino acids. Germline values: CDR1 SNHLY, CDR2 FYNNEI. The ends lost 6 bases at V and 4 bases at J; junction bases unmatched: 14. The CDR3 is CASRRGQGAEKGANVLTF. Written as DNA, the CDR3 is TGTGCCAGCAGGCGGGGCCAGGGGGCTGAGAAAGGGGCCAACGTCCTGACTTTC.

This clone was observed a handful of times. The sample carries other DNA sequences with the same CDR3. The rearrangement joins TRBV7-9 to TRBJ1-5; weak D call: TRBD1 (5 bases). This CDR3 has 14 residues. The V end was cut by 1 base, the J end by 4 bases, with 8 bases between. Germline V lookup: CDR1 SEHNR, CDR2 FQNEAQ (reference sequence). This CDR3 is CASSLGQTNQPQHF. DNA for the CDR3: TGTGCCAGCAGCTTAGGACAGACAAATCAGCCCCAGCATTTT.

Remarks on this clone: Mismatch with germline at one junction end may stem from a read error. V usage is TRBV6-5 and J usage is TRBJ1-2, with D perhaps TRBD1 (6 bases). This CDR3 spans 13 amino acids. The germline CDR1 and CDR2 sequences are MNHEY and SVGAGI. DNA for the CDR3: TGTGCCAGCAGTTACGAGGGGGGCTATAGCTACACCTTC. Amino acids: CASSYEGGYSYTF.

Comment on this clone: Additional DNA sequences in this sample encode the identical CDR3. This chain connects TRBV2 to TRBJ2-2, with unresolved D. Germline values: CDR1 SNHLY, CDR2 FYNNEI. V gave up 3 bases and J gave up 2 bases, with 7 bases separating them. There are 14 residues in the CDR3. DNA of the CDR3: TGTGCCAGCAGTGATAGGGCTAACACCGGGGAGCTGTTTTTT. This sequence encodes CASSDRANTGELFF.

The chain joins TRBV28 to TRBJ2-2; D unresolved. The CDR3 runs to 14 residues. V was shortened by 8 bases and J by 1 base, with 11 bases between the two germline ends. Germline CDR1 reads MDHEN; CDR2 reads SYDVKM. The CDR3 protein is CASGLTVNTGELFF. CDR3 bases: TGTGCCAGCGGGCTGACGGTGAACACCGGGGAGCTGTTTTTT.

The chain joins TRBV29-1 to TRBJ1-5; D might be TRBD1 (5 bases). The V gene lost 4 bases and the J gene lost 0 bases, with 10 bases spanning the gap. The germline V gene has CDR1 SQVTM and CDR2 ANQGSEA. The CDR3 runs 14 residues. CDR3 residues: CSVGGKYSNQPQHF. For the CDR3, the DNA is TGCAGCGTTGGGGGGAAATATAGCAATCAGCCCCAGCATTTT.

Points on this clone: At the DNA level, this CDR3 is encoded by other sequences in the same sample as well. The V call is TRBV27, the J call TRBJ2-7, with no clear D. Germline V gene lookup returns CDR1 MNHEY and CDR2 SMNVEV (reference sequence). The CDR3 length is 13 residues. The ends were cut back, 3 bases at V and 4 bases at J, with 10 bases in the middle. CDR3 in amino acids: CASSFRRSYEQYF. The CDR3, as DNA: TGTGCCAGCAGTTTTAGGAGATCTTACGAGCAGTACTTC.

The genes are TRBV30 and TRBJ1-2, with a tentative D call TRBD1 (6 bases). The ends were cut back, 2 bases at V and 2 bases at J, with 9 bases in the middle. Germline V gene data show CDR1 as GTSNPN and CDR2 as SVGIG (reference sequence). CDR3 length: 13 amino acids. CDR3 DNA: TGTGCCTGGAGTAGAGGGGGGAACTATGGCTACACCTTC. It codes for CAWSRGGNYGYTF.

This clone was counted a single time. V gene TRBV6-5 combines with J gene TRBJ2-3; D gene uncertain. Between the trimmed V and J ends, which lost 6 bases and 4 bases, there was a span of 11 bases. The CDR3 is 13 amino acids. CDR1 and CDR2 (germline): MNHEY, SVGAGI. The CDR3 DNA reads TGTGCCAGCAGCCTCCGCCAGGCAGATACGCAGTATTTT. Translated, it gives CASSLRQADTQYF.

V gene TRBV9 combines with J gene TRBJ1-5, with D possibly TRBD1 on 5 matching bases. The CDR3 has 14 amino acids. The germline V and J ends were trimmed by 3 bases and 7 bases, with 14 bases remaining between them. The germline CDR1 and CDR2 sequences are SGDLS and YYNGEE. The CDR3: CASSDRPGGQPQHF. In DNA, the CDR3 is TGTGCCAGCAGCGACCGACCCGGGGGACAGCCCCAGCATTTT.

The chain uses TRBV28 and TRBJ2-1; possibly TRBD2 for D (6 bases). The CDR3 runs 15 residues. Germline V gene sequence: CDR1 MDHEN, CDR2 SYDVKM. V was cut by 1 base and J by 7 bases, with 14 bases left in between. The CDR3 DNA reads as TGTGCCAGCAGTTTATTGAGAAGGGGACTGAATGAGCAGTTCTTC. Residues: CASSLLRRGLNEQFF.

The chain employs TRBV7-2 and TRBJ2-7, with 10 bases matching TRBD1. This CDR3 contains 18 residues. CDR1 SGHTA and CDR2 FQGNSA come from the germline V gene. Germline trimming cut 7 bases from V and 3 bases from J; bases unmatched to any gene: 18. CDR3 coding DNA: TGTGCCAGCATCCTCCGGGACAGGGGAAGAGGGGGCATCTACGAGCAGTACTTC. Protein product: CASILRDRGRGGIYEQYF.

As for this clone: The same CDR3 also results from other DNA sequences found in this sample. V is TRBV2 and J is TRBJ2-3, with a possible D match to TRBD1 (5 bases). The CDR3 consists of 14 residues. V was trimmed by 5 bases and J by 0 bases, leaving 9 bases between them. Germline lookup yields CDR1 SNHLY and CDR2 FYNNEI. The DNA of the CDR3 is TGTGCCAGCAGTCCAGGGTTAAGCACAGATACGCAGTATTTT. It specifies CASSPGLSTDTQYF.